The clone carrying this T cell receptor (beta chain) was observed a single time. These data come from a study of blood T cell repertoires in COVID-19. Profiling relied on immunoSEQ multiplex PCR, and the TCRdb table lists in-frame clones only, not all of them. The repertoire holds roughly 65,000 clones, with 75% to 80% as singletons. Germline V CDR1 and CDR2: LGHNA, YNFKEQ. There are 14 residues in the CDR3. V lost 1 base, J lost 5 bases, and 4 bases stayed unmatched. The receptor was isolated from a human donor in a cohort sampled during active COVID-19. The sample comprised peripheral blood. The gene calls are TRBV4-2 and TRBJ2-5, with TRBD1 matching over 7 bases. The CDR3 protein is CASSQGQGEETQYF. The CDR3 DNA is TGTGCCAGCAGCCAAGGACAGGGCGAGGAGACCCAGTACTTC.